A selection of T cell receptor beta chains follows, all from one sample in a study of cytomegalovirus exposure and HLA in healthy donors. Sequencing used immunoSEQ multiplex PCR; TCRdb keeps in-frame clones, though not all of them. The repertoire consists of approximately 150,000 clones, with approximately 80% occurring once and the leading ten covering more than 9.5%. The sequenced material came from PBMCs. These TCRs come from a man aged 18 to 29 in good health and CMV-seropositive. The CDR3 runs from the conserved cysteine through the conserved F or W. The order of the fields is CDR3 length, clone size, V gene, D gene, J gene, CDR3 protein, CDR3 DNA. D genes are given only for firm matches. The size of a clone is reported for some rows only, either as once, few or many, or as a class for expanded clones.

length: 13
size: .
V: TRBV16
D: .
J: TRBJ2-7
CDR3: CASSQSGGYEQYF
DNA: TGTGCCAGCAGCCAATCCGGAGGCTACGAGCAGTACTTC

length: 16
size: .
V: TRBV18
D: .
J: TRBJ1-3
CDR3: CASSPSGYAGGNTIYF
DNA: TGTGCCAGCTCACCTTCCGGGTATGCTGGTGGAAACACCATATATTTT

length: 15
size: few
V: TRBV2
D: TRBD2
J: TRBJ2-3
CDR3: CASRMTSGGTDTQYF
DNA: TGTGCCAGCAGGATGACTAGCGGAGGCACAGATACGCAGTATTTT

length: 13
size: .
V: TRBV7-9
D: TRBD1
J: TRBJ1-1
CDR3: CASSSGQGTEAFF
DNA: TGTGCCAGCAGCTCCGGACAGGGCACTGAAGCTTTCTTT

length: 14
size: .
V: TRBV6-5
D: .
J: TRBJ1-3
CDR3: CASSRGDTGNTIYF
DNA: TGTGCCAGCAGCCGGGGAGATACAGGAAACACCATATATTTT

length: 14
size: few
V: TRBV2
D: TRBD1
J: TRBJ1-3
CDR3: CASRGTVTGNTIYF
DNA: TGTGCCAGCAGGGGGACAGTTACTGGAAACACCATATATTTT

length: 13
size: .
V: TRBV6-5
D: .
J: TRBJ2-5
CDR3: CASSTLAQETQYF
DNA: TGTGCCAGCAGTACCCTAGCGCAAGAGACCCAGTACTTC

length: 16
size: .
V: TRBV7-9
D: TRBD1
J: TRBJ1-5
CDR3: CASSPGYEGALEPQHF
DNA: TGTGCCAGCAGCCCGGGGTACGAGGGGGCTTTGGAGCCCCAGCATTTT

length: 17
size: .
V: TRBV5-6
D: TRBD2
J: TRBJ2-1
CDR3: CASSLGSSGSALNEQFF
DNA: TGTGCCAGCAGCTTGGGGTCTAGCGGGAGTGCTTTGAATGAGCAGTTCTTC

length: 15
size: .
V: TRBV7-2
D: .
J: TRBJ1-5
CDR3: CASSLGGVSNQPQHF
DNA: TGTGCCAGCAGCTTAGGGGGGGTAAGCAATCAGCCCCAGCATTTT

length: 13
size: .
V: TRBV2
D: TRBD1
J: TRBJ2-7
CDR3: CASRSGTGYEQYF
DNA: TGTGCCAGCAGGTCGGGGACAGGTTACGAGCAGTACTTC

length: 20
size: once
V: TRBV4-1
D: TRBD2
J: TRBJ2-3
CDR3: CASSQERWERGAPSTDTQYF
DNA: TGCGCCAGCAGCCAAGAACGGTGGGAGCGGGGGGCCCCTAGCACAGATACGCAGTATTTT

length: 14
size: .
V: TRBV19
D: .
J: TRBJ1-5
CDR3: CASSISPMDQPQHF
DNA: TGTGCCAGTAGTATAAGCCCCATGGATCAGCCCCAGCATTTT

length: 14
size: .
V: TRBV25-1
D: TRBD1
J: TRBJ2-1
CDR3: CASETGQPYNEQFF
DNA: TGTGCCAGCGAGACGGGACAGCCCTACAATGAGCAGTTCTTC

length: 14
size: .
V: TRBV27
D: .
J: TRBJ1-2
CDR3: CASSLSKGVNGYTF
DNA: TGTGCCAGCAGTTTATCGAAGGGGGTTAATGGCTACACCTTC

length: 12
size: .
V: TRBV29-1
D: .
J: TRBJ2-7
CDR3: CSVAQGTREQYF
DNA: TGCAGCGTTGCTCAGGGGACGAGGGAGCAGTACTTC

length: 14
size: .
V: TRBV7-9
D: TRBD1
J: TRBJ2-7
CDR3: CASSSTGQSYEQYF
DNA: TGTGCCAGCAGCTCGACGGGACAGTCCTACGAGCAGTACTTC

length: 18
size: .
V: TRBV4-1
D: TRBD1
J: TRBJ1-4
CDR3: CASSQDGTGGATNEKLFF
DNA: TGCGCCAGCAGCCAAGATGGGACAGGGGGCGCAACTAATGAAAAACTGTTTTTT

length: 15
size: .
V: TRBV9
D: .
J: TRBJ1-6
CDR3: CASSEQGFYNSPLHF
DNA: TGTGCCAGCAGCGAACAGGGTTTCTATAATTCACCCCTCCACTTT

length: 15
size: .
V: TRBV7-9
D: TRBD1
J: TRBJ1-1
CDR3: CASSLALAGGTEAFF
DNA: TGTGCCAGCAGCTTAGCGCTCGCAGGGGGCACTGAAGCTTTCTTT

length: 13
size: .
V: TRBV2
D: TRBD1
J: TRBJ1-1
CDR3: CASTAGDRAVAFF
DNA: TGTGCCAGCACCGCCGGGGACAGGGCGGTAGCTTTCTTT

length: 15
size: .
V: TRBV15
D: TRBD1
J: TRBJ1-2
CDR3: CATSSETGGSYGYTF
DNA: TGTGCCACCAGCAGCGAAACAGGGGGCTCCTATGGCTACACCTTC

length: 14
size: .
V: TRBV5-1
D: .
J: TRBJ2-3
CDR3: CASSWTKGADTQYF
DNA: TGCGCCAGCAGCTGGACCAAGGGGGCAGATACGCAGTATTTT

length: 14
size: .
V: TRBV13
D: TRBD1
J: TRBJ2-5
CDR3: CASSLGAGGQTQYF
DNA: TGTGCCAGCAGCTTAGGGGCAGGGGGCCAGACCCAGTACTTC

length: 14
size: once
V: TRBV27
D: TRBD2
J: TRBJ2-1
CDR3: CASSYGTSLSEQFF
DNA: TGTGCCAGCAGTTACGGGACTAGCCTAAGTGAGCAGTTCTTC

length: 16
size: few
V: TRBV5-8
D: .
J: TRBJ1-3
CDR3: CASSLLQGSGGNTIYF
DNA: TGTGCCAGCAGCTTGCTACAGGGAAGTGGTGGAAACACCATATATTTT

length: 15
size: .
V: TRBV2
D: TRBD2
J: TRBJ2-2
CDR3: CASSEGTSGTRELFF
DNA: TGTGCCAGCAGTGAAGGGACTAGCGGGACCCGGGAGCTGTTTTTT

length: 14
size: once
V: TRBV6-1
D: .
J: TRBJ1-1
CDR3: CASSEASLYTEAFF
DNA: TGTGCCAGCAGTGAAGCGAGTTTGTACACTGAAGCTTTCTTT

length: 14
size: .
V: TRBV7-3
D: TRBD1
J: TRBJ1-5
CDR3: CASLGQGDNQPQHF
DNA: TGTGCCAGCTTGGGACAGGGAGACAATCAGCCCCAGCATTTT

length: 14
size: once
V: TRBV10-2
D: .
J: TRBJ2-3
CDR3: CASSLGGSTDTQYF
DNA: TGCGCCAGCAGTCTCGGCGGGAGCACAGATACGCAGTATTTT

length: 12
size: .
V: TRBV7-2
D: .
J: TRBJ1-2
CDR3: CASSNTREGYTF
DNA: TGTGCCAGCAGCAATACGAGGGAAGGCTACACCTTC

length: 17
size: .
V: TRBV5-4
D: TRBD2
J: TRBJ2-2
CDR3: CASSLGTSGANTGELFF
DNA: TGTGCCAGCAGCCTCGGGACTAGCGGAGCGAACACCGGGGAGCTGTTTTTT

length: 14
size: .
V: TRBV6-5
D: .
J: TRBJ2-3
CDR3: CASKGGGATDTQYF
DNA: TGTGCCAGCAAGGGGGGAGGGGCCACAGATACGCAGTATTTT

length: 13
size: .
V: TRBV30
D: .
J: TRBJ2-4
CDR3: CAWSGGPKNIQYF
DNA: TGTGCCTGGAGTGGGGGGCCCAAAAACATTCAGTACTTC

length: 15
size: once
V: TRBV18
D: .
J: TRBJ1-5
CDR3: CASSPQGGANQPQHF
DNA: TGTGCCAGCTCACCACAGGGGGGGGCCAATCAGCCCCAGCATTTT

length: 16
size: .
V: TRBV30
D: TRBD1
J: TRBJ1-6
CDR3: CAWGGRDRGRNSPLHF
DNA: TGTGCCTGGGGGGGCCGGGACAGGGGAAGGAATTCACCCCTCCACTTT

length: 14
size: .
V: TRBV6-5
D: TRBD1
J: TRBJ2-3
CDR3: CASSRDREIDTQYF
DNA: TGTGCCAGCAGCCGTGACAGGGAGATAGATACGCAGTATTTT

length: 14
size: .
V: TRBV9
D: .
J: TRBJ1-1
CDR3: CASSVSTVNTEAFF
DNA: TGTGCCAGCAGCGTCTCGACAGTGAACACTGAAGCTTTCTTT

length: 14
size: .
V: TRBV25-1
D: TRBD1
J: TRBJ1-1
CDR3: CASSGDRGEVGAFF
DNA: TGTGCCAGCAGTGGGGACAGGGGAGAAGTAGGAGCTTTCTTT

length: 16
size: .
V: TRBV5-6
D: TRBD2
J: TRBJ2-5
CDR3: CASSLVGLAGQETQYF
DNA: TGTGCCAGCAGCTTGGTTGGACTAGCGGGGCAAGAGACCCAGTACTTC

length: 15
size: .
V: TRBV4-2
D: .
J: TRBJ1-1
CDR3: CASSQEEGRNTEAFF
DNA: TGTGCCAGCAGCCAAGAGGAGGGTAGGAACACTGAAGCTTTCTTT

length: 15
size: .
V: TRBV5-4
D: TRBD2
J: TRBJ2-1
CDR3: CASSFGGSTYNEQFF
DNA: TGTGCCAGCAGCTTCGGGGGGTCCACCTACAATGAGCAGTTCTTC

length: 15
size: .
V: TRBV29-1
D: TRBD1
J: TRBJ1-4
CDR3: CSVYTRDRGNEKLFF
DNA: TGCAGCGTTTATACGAGGGACAGGGGAAATGAAAAACTGTTTTTT

length: 12
size: .
V: TRBV5-1
D: .
J: TRBJ2-3
CDR3: CASSLAVDTQYF
DNA: TGCGCCAGCAGCTTGGCCGTGGATACGCAGTATTTT